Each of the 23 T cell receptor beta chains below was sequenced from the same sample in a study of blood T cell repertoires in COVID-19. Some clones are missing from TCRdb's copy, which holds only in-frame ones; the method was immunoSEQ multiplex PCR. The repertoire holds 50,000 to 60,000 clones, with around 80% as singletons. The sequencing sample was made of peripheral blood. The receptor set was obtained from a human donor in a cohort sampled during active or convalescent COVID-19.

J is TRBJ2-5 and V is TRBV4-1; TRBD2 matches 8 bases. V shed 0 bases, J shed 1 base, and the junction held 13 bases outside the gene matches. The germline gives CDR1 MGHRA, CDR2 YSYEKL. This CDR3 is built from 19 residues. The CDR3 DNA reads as TGCGCCAGCAGCCAAGATCTACGCGGGGGGCCAACCCGCCAAGAGACCCAGTACTTC. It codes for CASSQDLRGGPTRQETQYF.

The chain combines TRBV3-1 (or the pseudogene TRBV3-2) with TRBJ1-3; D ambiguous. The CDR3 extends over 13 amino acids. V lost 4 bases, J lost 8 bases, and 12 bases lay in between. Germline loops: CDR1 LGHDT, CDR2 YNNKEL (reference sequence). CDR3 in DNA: TGTGCCAGCAGCCTCGGGGAGGGTTACACCATATATTTT. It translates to CASSLGEGYTIYF.

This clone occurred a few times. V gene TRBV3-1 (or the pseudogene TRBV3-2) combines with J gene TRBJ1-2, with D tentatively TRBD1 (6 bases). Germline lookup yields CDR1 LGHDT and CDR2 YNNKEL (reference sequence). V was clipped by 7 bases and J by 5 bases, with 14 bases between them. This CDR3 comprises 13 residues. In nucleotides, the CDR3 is TGTGCCAGCAACAGACCGGGACAATATGGCTACACCTTC. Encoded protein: CASNRPGQYGYTF.

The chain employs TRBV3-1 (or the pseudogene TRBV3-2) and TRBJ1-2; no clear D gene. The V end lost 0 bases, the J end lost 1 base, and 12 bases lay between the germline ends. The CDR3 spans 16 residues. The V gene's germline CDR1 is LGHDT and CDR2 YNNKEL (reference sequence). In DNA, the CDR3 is TGTGCCAGCAGCCAAGATGTGGCAGGCATTAACTATGGCTACACCTTC. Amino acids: CASSQDVAGINYGYTF.

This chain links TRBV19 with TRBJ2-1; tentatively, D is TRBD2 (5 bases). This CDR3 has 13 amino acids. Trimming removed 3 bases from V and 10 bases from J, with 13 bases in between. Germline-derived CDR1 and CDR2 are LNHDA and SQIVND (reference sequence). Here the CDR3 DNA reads TGTGCCAGTAGTATTCAGCCTAGCCCGGAGCAGTTCTTC. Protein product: CASSIQPSPEQFF.

The CDR3: CAWSVRRDYQPQHF. As DNA, the CDR3 is TGTGCCTGGAGTGTACGCAGGGACTACCAGCCCCAGCATTTT. The V and J genes are TRBV30 and TRBJ1-5, with TRBD1 as a possible D gene (5 bases). Germline CDR1 and CDR2: GTSNPN and SVGIG (reference sequence). CDR3 size: 14 residues. Trimming took off 0 bases at V and 7 bases at J, with 13 bases between the two ends.

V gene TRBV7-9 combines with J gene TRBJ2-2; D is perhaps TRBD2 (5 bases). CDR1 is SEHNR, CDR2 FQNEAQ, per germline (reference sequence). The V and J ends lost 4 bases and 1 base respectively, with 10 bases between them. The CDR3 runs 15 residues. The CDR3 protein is CASSSSRENTGELFF. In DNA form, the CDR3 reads TGTGCCAGCAGCTCCAGCCGGGAGAACACCGGGGAGCTGTTTTTT. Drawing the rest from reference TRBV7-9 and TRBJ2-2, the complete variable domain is DTGVSQNPRHKITKRGQNVTFRCDPISEHNRLYWYRQTLGQGPEFLTYFQNEAQLEKSRLLSDRFSAERPKGSFSTLEIQRTEQGDSAMYLCASSSSRENTGELFFGEGSRLTVL.

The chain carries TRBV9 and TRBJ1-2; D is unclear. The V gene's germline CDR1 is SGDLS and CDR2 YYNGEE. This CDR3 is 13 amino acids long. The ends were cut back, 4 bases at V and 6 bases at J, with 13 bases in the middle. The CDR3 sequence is CASSPRNGHGYTF. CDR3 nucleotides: TGTGCCAGCAGCCCCCGAAACGGTCATGGCTACACCTTC.

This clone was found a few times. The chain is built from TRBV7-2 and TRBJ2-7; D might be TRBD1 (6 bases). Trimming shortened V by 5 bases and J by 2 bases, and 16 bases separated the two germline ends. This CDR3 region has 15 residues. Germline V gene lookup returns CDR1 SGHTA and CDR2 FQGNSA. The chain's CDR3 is CASSPPNRDAYEQYF. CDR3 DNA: TGTGCCAGCAGCCCCCCGAACAGGGACGCCTACGAGCAGTACTTC.

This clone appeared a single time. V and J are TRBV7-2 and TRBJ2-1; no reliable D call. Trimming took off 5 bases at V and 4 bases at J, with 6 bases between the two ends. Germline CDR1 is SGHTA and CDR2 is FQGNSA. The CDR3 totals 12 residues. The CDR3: CASSPGYNEQFF. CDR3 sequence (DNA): TGTGCCAGCAGCCCCGGTTACAATGAGCAGTTCTTC.

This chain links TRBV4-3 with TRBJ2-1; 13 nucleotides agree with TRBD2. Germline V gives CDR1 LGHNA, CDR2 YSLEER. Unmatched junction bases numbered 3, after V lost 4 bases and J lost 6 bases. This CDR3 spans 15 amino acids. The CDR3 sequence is CASSLWTSGGNEQFF. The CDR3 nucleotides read TGCGCCAGCAGCCTCTGGACTAGCGGGGGCAATGAGCAGTTCTTC.

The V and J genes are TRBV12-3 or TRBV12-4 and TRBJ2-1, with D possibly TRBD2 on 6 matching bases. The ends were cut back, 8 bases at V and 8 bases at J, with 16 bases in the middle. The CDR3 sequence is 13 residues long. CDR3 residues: CASGLLPGDEQFF. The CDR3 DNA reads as TGTGCCAGCGGCCTCCTCCCGGGGGATGAGCAGTTCTTC.

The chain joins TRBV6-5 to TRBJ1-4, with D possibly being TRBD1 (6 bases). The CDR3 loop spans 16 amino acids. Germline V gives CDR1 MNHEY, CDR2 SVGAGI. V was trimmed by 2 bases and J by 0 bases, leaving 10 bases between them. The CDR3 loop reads CASSYTGHPTNEKLFF. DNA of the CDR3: TGTGCCAGCAGTTACACGGGACACCCAACTAATGAAAAACTGTTTTTT.

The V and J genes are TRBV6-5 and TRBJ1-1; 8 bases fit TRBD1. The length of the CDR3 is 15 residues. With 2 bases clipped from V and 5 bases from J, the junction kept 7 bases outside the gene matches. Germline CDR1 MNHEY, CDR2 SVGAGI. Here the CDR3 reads CASSYPGQGRTEAFF. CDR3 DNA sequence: TGTGCCAGCAGTTACCCAGGACAGGGAAGGACTGAAGCTTTCTTT.

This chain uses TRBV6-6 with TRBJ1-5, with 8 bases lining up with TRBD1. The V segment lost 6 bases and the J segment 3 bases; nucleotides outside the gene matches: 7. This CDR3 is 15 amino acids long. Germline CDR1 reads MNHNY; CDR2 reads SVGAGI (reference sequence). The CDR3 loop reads CASSPGTGVNQPQHF. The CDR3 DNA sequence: TGTGCCAGCAGCCCCGGGACAGGTGTCAATCAGCCCCAGCATTTT.

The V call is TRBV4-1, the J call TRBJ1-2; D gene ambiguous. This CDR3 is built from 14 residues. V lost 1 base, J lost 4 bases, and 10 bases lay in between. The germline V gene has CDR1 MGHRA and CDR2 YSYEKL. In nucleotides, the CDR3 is TGCGCCAGCAGCCAAGCGAGAGAGGGCTATGGCTACACCTTC. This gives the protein CASSQAREGYGYTF.

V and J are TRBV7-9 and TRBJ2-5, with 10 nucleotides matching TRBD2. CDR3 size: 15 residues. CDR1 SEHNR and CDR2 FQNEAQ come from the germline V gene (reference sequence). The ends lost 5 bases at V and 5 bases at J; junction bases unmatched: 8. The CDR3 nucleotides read TGTGCCAGCAGCCTGGCCCAGACTAGCGGGGAGACCCAGTACTTC. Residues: CASSLAQTSGETQYF.

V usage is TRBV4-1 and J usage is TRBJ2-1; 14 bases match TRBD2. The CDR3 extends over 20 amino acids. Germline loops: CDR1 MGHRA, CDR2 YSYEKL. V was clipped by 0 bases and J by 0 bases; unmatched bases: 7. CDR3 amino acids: CASSQEGLAGGASSYNEQFF. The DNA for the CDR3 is TGCGCCAGCAGCCAAGAAGGACTAGCGGGGGGCGCTAGCTCCTACAATGAGCAGTTCTTC.

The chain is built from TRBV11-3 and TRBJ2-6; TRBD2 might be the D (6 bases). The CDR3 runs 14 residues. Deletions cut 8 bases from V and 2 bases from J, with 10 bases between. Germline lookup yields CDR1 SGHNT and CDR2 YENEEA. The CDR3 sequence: CASRRGAGANVLTF. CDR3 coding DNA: TGTGCCAGCCGGCGGGGCGCTGGGGCCAACGTCCTGACTTTC.

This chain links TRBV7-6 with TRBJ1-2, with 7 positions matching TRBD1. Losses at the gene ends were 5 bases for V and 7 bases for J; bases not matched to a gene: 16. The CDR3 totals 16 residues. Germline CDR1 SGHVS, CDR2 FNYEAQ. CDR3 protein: CASSLSAAQGFGGYTF. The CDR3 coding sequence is TGTGCCAGCAGCCTAAGTGCGGCACAGGGGTTTGGTGGCTACACCTTC.

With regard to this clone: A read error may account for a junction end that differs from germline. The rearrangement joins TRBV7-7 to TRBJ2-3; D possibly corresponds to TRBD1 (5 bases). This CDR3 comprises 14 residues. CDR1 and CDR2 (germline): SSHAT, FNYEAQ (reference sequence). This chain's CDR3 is CASSLDRQTDTQYF. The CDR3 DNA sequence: TGTGCTAGCAGCTTAGACAGACAGACAGATACGCAGTATTTT.

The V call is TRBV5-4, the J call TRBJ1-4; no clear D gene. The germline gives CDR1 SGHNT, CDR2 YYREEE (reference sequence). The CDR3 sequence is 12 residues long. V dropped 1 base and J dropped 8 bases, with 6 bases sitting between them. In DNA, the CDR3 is TGTGCCAGCAGCTTGTCTGGCGAAAAACTGTTTTTT. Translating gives CASSLSGEKLFF.

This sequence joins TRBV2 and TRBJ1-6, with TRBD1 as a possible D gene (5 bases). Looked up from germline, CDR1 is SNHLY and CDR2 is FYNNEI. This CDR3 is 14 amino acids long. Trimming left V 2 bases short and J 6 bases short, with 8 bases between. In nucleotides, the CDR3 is TGTGCCAGCAGTGAATACAGGAGTAATTCACCCCTCCACTTT. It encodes CASSEYRSNSPLHF.